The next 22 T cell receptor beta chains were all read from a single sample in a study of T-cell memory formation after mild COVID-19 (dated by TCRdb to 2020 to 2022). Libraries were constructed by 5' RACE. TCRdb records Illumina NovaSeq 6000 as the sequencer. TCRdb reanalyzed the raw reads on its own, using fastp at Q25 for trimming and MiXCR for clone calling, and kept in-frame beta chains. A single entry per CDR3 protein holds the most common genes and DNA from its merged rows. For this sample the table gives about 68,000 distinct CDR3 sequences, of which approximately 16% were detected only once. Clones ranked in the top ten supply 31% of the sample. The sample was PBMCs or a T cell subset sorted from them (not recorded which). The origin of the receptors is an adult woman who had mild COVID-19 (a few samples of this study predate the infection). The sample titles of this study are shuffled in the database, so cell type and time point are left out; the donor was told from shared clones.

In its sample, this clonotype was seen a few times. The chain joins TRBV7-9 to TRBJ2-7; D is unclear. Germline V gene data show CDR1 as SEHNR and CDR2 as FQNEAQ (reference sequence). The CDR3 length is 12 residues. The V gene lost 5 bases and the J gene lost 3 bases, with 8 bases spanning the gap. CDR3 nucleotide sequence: TGTGCCAGCAGCCGCAGGCTCTACGAGCAGTACTTC. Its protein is CASSRRLYEQYF.

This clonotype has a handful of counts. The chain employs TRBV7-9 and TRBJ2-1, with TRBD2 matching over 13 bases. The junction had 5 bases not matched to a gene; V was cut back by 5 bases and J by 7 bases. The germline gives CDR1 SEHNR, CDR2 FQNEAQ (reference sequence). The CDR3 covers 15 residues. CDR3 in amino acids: CASSPWTSGRNEQFF. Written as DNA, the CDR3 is TGTGCCAGCAGCCCATGGACTAGCGGGAGAAATGAGCAGTTCTTC.

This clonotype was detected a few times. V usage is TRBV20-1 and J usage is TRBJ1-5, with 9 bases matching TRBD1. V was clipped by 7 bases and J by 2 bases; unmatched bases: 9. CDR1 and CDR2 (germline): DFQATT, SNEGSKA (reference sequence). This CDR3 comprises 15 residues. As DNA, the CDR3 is TGCAGTGTCCTTGACAGGGGGGAGGGCAATCAGCCCCAGCATTTT. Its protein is CSVLDRGEGNQPQHF.

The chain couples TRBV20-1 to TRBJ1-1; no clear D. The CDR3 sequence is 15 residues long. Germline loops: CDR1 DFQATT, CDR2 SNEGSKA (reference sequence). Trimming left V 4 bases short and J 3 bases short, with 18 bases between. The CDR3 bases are TGCAGTGCTAAAGGGTTTCGCCTGAGGGACACTGAAGCTTTCTTT. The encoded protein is CSAKGFRLRDTEAFF.

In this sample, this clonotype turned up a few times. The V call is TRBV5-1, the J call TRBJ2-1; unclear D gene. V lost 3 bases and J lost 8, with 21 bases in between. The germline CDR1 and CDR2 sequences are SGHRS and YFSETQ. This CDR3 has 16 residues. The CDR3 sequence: CASSSVGRVGWDEQFF. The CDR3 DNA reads TGCGCCAGCAGCTCGGTGGGCCGTGTGGGGTGGGATGAGCAGTTCTTC.

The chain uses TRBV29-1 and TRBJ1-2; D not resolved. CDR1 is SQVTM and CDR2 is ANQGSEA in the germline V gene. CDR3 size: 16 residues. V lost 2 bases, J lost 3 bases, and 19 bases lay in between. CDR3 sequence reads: CSVEIVEDDGYYGYTF. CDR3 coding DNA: TGCAGCGTTGAAATAGTAGAGGACGATGGATACTATGGCTACACCTTC.

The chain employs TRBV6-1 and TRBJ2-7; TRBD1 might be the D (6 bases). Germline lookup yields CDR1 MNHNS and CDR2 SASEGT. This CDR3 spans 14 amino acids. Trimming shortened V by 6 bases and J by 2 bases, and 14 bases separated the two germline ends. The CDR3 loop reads CASSWTVSAYEQYF. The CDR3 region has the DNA TGTGCCAGCAGCTGGACAGTCTCCGCCTACGAGCAGTACTTC.

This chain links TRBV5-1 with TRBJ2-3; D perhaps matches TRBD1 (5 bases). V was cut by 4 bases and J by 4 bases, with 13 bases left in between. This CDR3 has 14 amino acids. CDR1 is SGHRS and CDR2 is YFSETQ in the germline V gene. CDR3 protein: CASSVDSPPDTQYF. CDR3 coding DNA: TGCGCCAGCAGCGTTGACAGCCCCCCAGATACGCAGTATTTT.

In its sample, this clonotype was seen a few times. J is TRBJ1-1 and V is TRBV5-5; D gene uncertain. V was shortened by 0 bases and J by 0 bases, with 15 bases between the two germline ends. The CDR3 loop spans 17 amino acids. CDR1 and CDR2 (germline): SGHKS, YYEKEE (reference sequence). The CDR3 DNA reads TGTGCCAGCAGCTTGGAATTGGGGTATCCTATGAACACTGAAGCTTTCTTT. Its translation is CASSLELGYPMNTEAFF.

CDR3 coding DNA: TGTGCCAGCAGCCAAGAGACTAGCGGATACGAGCAGTACTTC. The encoded protein is CASSQETSGYEQYF. The chain combines TRBV4-2 with TRBJ2-7; 9 bases line up with TRBD2. After removal of 0 bases from V and 4 bases from J, the junction contained 1 base not matched to a gene. This CDR3 is 14 amino acids long. Germline values: CDR1 LGHNA, CDR2 YNFKEQ.

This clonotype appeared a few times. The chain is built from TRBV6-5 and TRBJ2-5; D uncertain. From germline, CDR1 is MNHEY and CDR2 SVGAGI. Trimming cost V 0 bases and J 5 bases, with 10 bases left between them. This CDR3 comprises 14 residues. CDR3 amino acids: CASSYSDLGETQYF. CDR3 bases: TGTGCCAGCAGTTACTCCGATCTAGGGGAGACCCAGTACTTC.

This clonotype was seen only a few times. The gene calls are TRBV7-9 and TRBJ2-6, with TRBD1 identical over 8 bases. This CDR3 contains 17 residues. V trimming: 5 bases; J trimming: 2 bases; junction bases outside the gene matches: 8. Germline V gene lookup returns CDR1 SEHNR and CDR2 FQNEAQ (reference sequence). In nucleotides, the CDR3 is TGTGCCAGCAGCCTGACAGGGGCCCGGACTGGGGCCAACGTCCTGACTTTC. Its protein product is CASSLTGARTGANVLTF.

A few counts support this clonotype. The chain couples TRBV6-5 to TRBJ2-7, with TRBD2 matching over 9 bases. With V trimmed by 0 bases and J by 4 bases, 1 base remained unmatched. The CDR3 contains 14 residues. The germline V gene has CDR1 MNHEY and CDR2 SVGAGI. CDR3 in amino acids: CASSYSTSGYEQYF. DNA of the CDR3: TGTGCCAGCAGTTACTCGACTAGCGGATACGAGCAGTACTTC.

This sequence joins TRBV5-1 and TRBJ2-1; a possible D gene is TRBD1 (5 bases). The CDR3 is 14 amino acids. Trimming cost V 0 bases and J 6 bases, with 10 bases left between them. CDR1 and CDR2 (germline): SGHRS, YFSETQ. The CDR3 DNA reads TGCGCCAGCAGCTTGGATTATAGGGGCAATGAGCAGTTCTTC. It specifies CASSLDYRGNEQFF.

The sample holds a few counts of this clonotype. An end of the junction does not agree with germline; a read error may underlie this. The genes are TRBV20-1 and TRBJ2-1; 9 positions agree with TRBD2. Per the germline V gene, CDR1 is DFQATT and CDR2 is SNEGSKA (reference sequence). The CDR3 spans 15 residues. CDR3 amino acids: CSARVAGAGYNEKFF. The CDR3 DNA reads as TGCAGTGCTAGAGTAGCGGGGGCGGGGTACAATGAGAAGTTCTTC.

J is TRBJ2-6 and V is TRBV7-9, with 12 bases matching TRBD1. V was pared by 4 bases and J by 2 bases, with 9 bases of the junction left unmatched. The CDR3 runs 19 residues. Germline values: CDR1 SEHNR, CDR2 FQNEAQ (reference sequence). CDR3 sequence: CASSSPPRDRGPGANVLTF. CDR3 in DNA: TGTGCCAGCAGCTCCCCACCCCGGGACAGGGGGCCTGGGGCCAACGTCCTGACTTTC.

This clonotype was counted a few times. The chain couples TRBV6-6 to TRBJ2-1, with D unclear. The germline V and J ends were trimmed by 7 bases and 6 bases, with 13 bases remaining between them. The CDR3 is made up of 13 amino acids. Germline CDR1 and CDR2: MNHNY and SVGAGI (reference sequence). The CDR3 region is CASTTSEVNEQFF. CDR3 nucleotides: TGTGCCAGCACAACTTCTGAGGTCAATGAGCAGTTCTTC.

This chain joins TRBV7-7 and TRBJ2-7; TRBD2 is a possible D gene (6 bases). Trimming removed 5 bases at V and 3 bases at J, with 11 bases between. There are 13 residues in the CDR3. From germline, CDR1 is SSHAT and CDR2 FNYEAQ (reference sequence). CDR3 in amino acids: CASSPGLYYEQYF. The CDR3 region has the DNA TGTGCCAGCAGCCCCGGACTATACTACGAGCAGTACTTC. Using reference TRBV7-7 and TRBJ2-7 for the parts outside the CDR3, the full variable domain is GAGVSQSPRYKVTKRGQDVTLRCDPISSHATLYWYQQALGQGPEFLTYFNYEAQPDKSGLPSDRFSAERPEGSISTLTIQRTEQRDSAMYRCASSPGLYYEQYFGPGTRLTVT.

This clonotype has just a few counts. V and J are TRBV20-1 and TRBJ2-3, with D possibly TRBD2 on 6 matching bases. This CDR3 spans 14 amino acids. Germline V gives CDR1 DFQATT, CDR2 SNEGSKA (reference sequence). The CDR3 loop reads CRPPWGVHTDTQYF. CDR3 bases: TGCAGGCCTCCGTGGGGGGTACACACAGATACGCAGTATTTT.

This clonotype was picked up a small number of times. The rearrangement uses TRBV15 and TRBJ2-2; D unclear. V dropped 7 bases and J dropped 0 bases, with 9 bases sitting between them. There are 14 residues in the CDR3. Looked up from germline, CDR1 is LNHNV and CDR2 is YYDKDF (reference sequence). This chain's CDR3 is CATTQTANTGELFF. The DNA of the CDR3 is TGTGCCACCACCCAGACGGCGAACACCGGGGAGCTGTTTTTT.

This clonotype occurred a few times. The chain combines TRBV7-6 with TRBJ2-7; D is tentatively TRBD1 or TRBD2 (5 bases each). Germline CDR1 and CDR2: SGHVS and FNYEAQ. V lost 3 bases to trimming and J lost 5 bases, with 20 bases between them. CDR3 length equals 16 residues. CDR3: CASSFPRGGGGDEQYF. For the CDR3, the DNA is TGTGCCAGCAGCTTTCCACGTGGGGGTGGCGGTGACGAGCAGTACTTC.

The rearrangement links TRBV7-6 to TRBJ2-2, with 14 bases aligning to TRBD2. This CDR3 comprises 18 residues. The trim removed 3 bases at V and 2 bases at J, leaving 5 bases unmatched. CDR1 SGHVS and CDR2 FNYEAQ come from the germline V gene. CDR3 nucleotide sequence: TGTGCCAGCAGCTTCGGGACTAGCGGGGGCCTAAACACCGGGGAGCTGTTTTTT. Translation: CASSFGTSGGLNTGELFF.